The 23 T cell receptor beta chains below were found in one sample sequenced in a study of blood T cell repertoires in COVID-19 (dated by TCRdb to the early 2020s). Libraries were constructed by the immunoSEQ multiplex PCR assay. TCRdb provides this immuneACCESS table in a form limited to in-frame rearrangements. Some clones are lacking; in checked studies, under half of them reflect an unresolved V gene, and why the rest are absent is not known. The sample table holds 55,000 to 65,000 clones, of which 75% to 90% were seen once. In total, the top ten clones hold roughly 30% of the sample. The sequenced sample consisted of peripheral blood. The receptor set was obtained from a man aged 55 to 70 with COVID-19, enrolled during active disease.

This CDR3 reads CASSLKGGNTEAFF. For the CDR3, the DNA is TGTGCCAGCAGCTTAAAAGGGGGAAACACTGAAGCTTTCTTT. This rearrangement joins TRBV7-3 to TRBJ1-1, with D possibly TRBD1 on 6 matching bases. Deletions cut 1 base from V and 2 bases from J, with 8 bases between. CDR3 length: 14 residues. Germline V gene data show CDR1 as SGHTA and CDR2 as FQGTGA.

The chain combines TRBV6-6 with TRBJ1-2, with D unresolved. CDR1 MNHNY and CDR2 SVGAGI come from the germline V gene (reference sequence). Trimming took 6 bases from V and 5 from J, leaving 16 bases between them. The CDR3 is 14 residues long. The CDR3 nucleotides read TGTGCCAGCAGGAAGTCCCGGCAGGTGTATGGCTACACCTTC. Translated, it gives CASRKSRQVYGYTF.

The chain joins TRBV5-6 to TRBJ1-6, with 7 bases matching TRBD1. Trimming removed 4 bases from V and 10 bases from J; junction bases left unmatched: 8. Germline V lookup: CDR1 SGHDT, CDR2 YYEEEE. This CDR3 region has 14 residues. For the CDR3, the DNA is TGTGCCAGCAGCCGGGACAGAAGTCGATCACCCCTCCACTTT. Encoded protein: CASSRDRSRSPLHF.

The V gene is TRBV7-9, the J gene TRBJ2-5; TRBD2 agrees at 7 bases. The CDR3 length is 15 residues. V shed 1 base, J shed 3 bases, and the junction held 5 bases outside the gene matches. The germline V gene encodes CDR1 SEHNR and CDR2 FQNEAQ (reference sequence). The CDR3 sequence is CASSLEGSGEETQYF. For the CDR3, the DNA is TGTGCCAGCAGCTTAGAGGGGAGCGGGGAAGAGACCCAGTACTTC.

This rearrangement joins TRBV5-5 to TRBJ2-7, with 9 bases aligning to TRBD1. Germline CDR1 SGHKS, CDR2 YYEKEE (reference sequence). The CDR3 covers 15 residues. Trimming at V came to 2 bases and at J to 2 bases, leaving 5 bases not matched to a gene. CDR3 in DNA: TGTGCCAGCAGCTTACAGGACAGGGGACCCTACGAGCAGTACTTC. Protein sequence: CASSLQDRGPYEQYF.

The J gene is TRBJ1-2, the V gene TRBV5-1; 7 nucleotides match TRBD1. The CDR3 length is 13 residues. Losses at the gene ends were 4 bases for V and 8 bases for J; bases not matched to a gene: 8. CDR1 and CDR2 from the germline V gene are SGHRS and YFSETQ. CDR3 sequence (DNA): TGCGCCAGCAGCCCGCAGACAGGGTCAGGCTACACCTTC. Residues: CASSPQTGSGYTF.

CDR3 nucleotides: TGTGCCAGCAGCACAGGGTCTACCAATCAGCCCCAGCATTTT. Translation: CASSTGSTNQPQHF. This chain links TRBV6-5 with TRBJ1-5; D perhaps matches TRBD1 (6 bases). Trimming removed 6 bases from V and 3 bases from J, with 12 bases in between. The CDR3 extends over 14 amino acids. CDR1 is MNHEY and CDR2 is SVGAGI in the germline V gene.

The V call is TRBV11-3, the J call TRBJ2-7; D call uncertain. Germline V gene lookup returns CDR1 SGHNT and CDR2 YENEEA. The germline V and J ends were trimmed by 7 bases and 2 bases, with 12 bases remaining between them. The CDR3 totals 13 residues. This chain's CDR3 is CASNLSLPYEQYF. CDR3 nucleotides: TGTGCCAGCAATCTTAGTCTCCCCTACGAGCAGTACTTC.

The chain has TRBV5-8 and TRBJ1-1, with D unclear. This CDR3 region has 14 residues. With 3 bases removed from V and 4 bases from J, the gap between germline ends came to 13 bases. In germline, CDR1 is SGHTS, CDR2 YDEGEE. CDR3 DNA: TGTGCCAGCAGCTCCGAATGGGCCTCCACTGAAGCTTTCTTT. Residues: CASSSEWASTEAFF.

The chain combines TRBV21-1 with TRBJ2-7; the D call in the table, TRBD2, was not verified against the DNA. TRBV21-1 is a pseudogene locus. The CDR3 is 15 amino acids. This chain's CDR3 is CASSKGRRGAYEQYF. The CDR3 DNA reads TGTGCCAGCAGCAAAGGCAGGCGGGGGGCCTACGAGCAGTACTTC.

The chain links TRBV2 to TRBJ2-3, with TRBD2 matching 12 bases. CDR1 and CDR2 from the germline V gene are SNHLY and FYNNEI. This CDR3 is 15 amino acids long. Trimming at V came to 5 bases and at J to 4 bases, leaving 4 bases not matched to a gene. This CDR3 is CASSRLAGGPDTQYF. The CDR3 DNA follows: TGTGCCAGCAGTCGTCTAGCGGGGGGGCCAGATACGCAGTATTTT.

The gene calls are TRBV27 and TRBJ2-5; D may be TRBD2 (6 bases). Trimming removed 6 bases from V and 5 bases from J, with 16 bases in between. This CDR3 has 14 amino acids. Germline V lookup: CDR1 MNHEY, CDR2 SMNVEV (reference sequence). The CDR3, as DNA: TGTGCCAGCAGCCTTCCGGGGAGGATGGAGACCCAGTACTTC. Amino acid sequence: CASSLPGRMETQYF.

This clone was detected only once. The rearrangement uses TRBV20-1 and TRBJ1-5; 7 bases are shared with TRBD1. From germline, CDR1 is DFQATT and CDR2 SNEGSKA (reference sequence). V dropped 3 bases and J dropped 3; count of bases not matched to a gene: 8. The CDR3 is made up of 15 amino acids. This CDR3 reads CSASHVQGDNQPQHF. Here the CDR3 DNA reads TGCAGTGCTAGTCATGTCCAGGGGGACAATCAGCCCCAGCATTTT.

Comment on this clone: The sample contains more than one DNA sequence encoding this CDR3. The V gene is TRBV7-2, the J gene TRBJ2-7; 8 bases match TRBD1. Trimming took 3 bases from V and 3 from J; bases not matched to a gene: 4. From germline, CDR1 is SGHTA and CDR2 FQGNSA. The CDR3 is 14 residues long. The CDR3: CASSFGQGIYEQYF. CDR3 sequence (DNA): TGTGCCAGCAGCTTCGGACAGGGAATCTACGAGCAGTACTTC.

V usage is TRBV11-2 and J usage is TRBJ1-6; 8 bases match TRBD1. J gave up 14 bases and V 0 bases, and 9 bases lay outside the gene matches. This CDR3 has 15 amino acids. Germline V lookup: CDR1 SGHAT, CDR2 FQNNGV. CDR3 DNA: TGTGCCAGCAGCTTAGAGGCAGGGGGCGCTTGGACCCTCCACTTT. This gives the protein CASSLEAGGAWTLHF. The full variable domain, rest sourced from reference TRBV11-2 and TRBJ1-6, is EAGVAQSPRYKIIEKRQSVAFWCNPISGHATLYWYQQILGQGPKLLIQFQNNGVVDDSQLPKDRFSAERLKGVDSTLKIQPAKLEDSAVYLCASSLEAGGAWTLHFGNGTRLTVT.

V usage is TRBV6-2 or TRBV6-3 and J usage is TRBJ1-2; a possible D gene is TRBD1 (5 bases). The ends were cut back, 2 bases at V and 8 bases at J, with 18 bases in the middle. CDR1 and CDR2 from the germline V gene are MNHEY and SVGEGT. The CDR3 extends over 15 amino acids. The CDR3 sequence is CASSYEGASRGGYTF. CDR3 in DNA: TGTGCCAGCAGTTACGAAGGGGCCTCCCGAGGCGGCTACACCTTC.

This chain joins TRBV18 and TRBJ1-2; D is possibly TRBD1 (5 bases). Looked up from germline, CDR1 is KGHSH and CDR2 is LQKENI. Trimming removed 3 bases at V and 6 bases at J, with 11 bases between. The CDR3 runs 13 residues. CDR3 coding DNA: TGTGCCAGCTCACCCGCCCCAGGGAATGGCTACACCTTC. Translating gives CASSPAPGNGYTF.

This clone appeared a single time. This rearrangement joins TRBV27 to TRBJ2-2, with a weak D call TRBD2 (6 bases). Germline CDR1 MNHEY, CDR2 SMNVEV (reference sequence). V was clipped by 8 bases and J by 5 bases, with 18 bases between them. The CDR3 is 15 amino acids. The CDR3 DNA sequence: TGTGCCAGCCGCCCCGGGGGAGTAGGGACCGGGGAGCTGTTTTTT. Its translation is CASRPGGVGTGELFF.

In this sample, this clone turned up a few times. V usage is TRBV3-1 (or the pseudogene TRBV3-2) and J usage is TRBJ2-1, with 8 bases aligning to TRBD2. CDR1 is LGHDT, CDR2 YNNKEL, per germline (reference sequence). CDR3 size: 16 residues. The V segment lost 6 bases and the J segment 9 bases; nucleotides outside the gene matches: 16. This CDR3 reads CASRPNPGGATGEQFF. The CDR3 DNA reads as TGTGCCAGCAGGCCCAACCCCGGGGGGGCTACTGGTGAGCAGTTCTTC.

This clone was detected once. The J gene is TRBJ1-6, the V gene TRBV5-1; TRBD1 is a possible D gene (6 bases). The germline CDR1 and CDR2 sequences are SGHRS and YFSETQ. This CDR3 has 13 amino acids. Trimming left V 4 bases short and J 10 bases short, with 12 bases between. In DNA, the CDR3 is TGCGCCAGCAGCCCAGGGGTTGGGTCACCCCTCCACTTT. The encoded protein is CASSPGVGSPLHF.

The chain employs TRBV7-8 and TRBJ2-3; tentatively, D is TRBD2 (5 bases). The CDR3 consists of 14 residues. V lost 2 bases to trimming and J lost 2 bases, with 8 bases between them. From germline, CDR1 is SGHVS and CDR2 FQNEAQ. This CDR3 reads CASSLRGPTDTQYF. The DNA of the CDR3 is TGTGCCAGCAGCTTACGAGGGCCCACAGATACGCAGTATTTT.

This chain links TRBV5-6 with TRBJ1-3; tentative D call: TRBD1 (6 bases). Germline CDR1 and CDR2: SGHDT and YYEEEE. Trimming took off 3 bases at V and 3 bases at J, with 22 bases between the two ends. This CDR3 spans 18 amino acids. The CDR3: CASSSRRGGAAFGNTIYF. DNA for the CDR3: TGTGCCAGCAGCTCCCGCCGGGGGGGGGCCGCCTTTGGAAACACCATATATTTT.

The chain couples TRBV7-9 to TRBJ1-1; tentatively, D is TRBD1 (5 bases). The CDR3 totals 15 residues. V was trimmed by 1 base and J by 2 bases, leaving 11 bases between them. Germline V gene lookup returns CDR1 SEHNR and CDR2 FQNEAQ (reference sequence). The CDR3 DNA reads TGTGCCAGCAGCTTAGGAGGCAGGGTCAACACTGAAGCTTTCTTT. Translated, it gives CASSLGGRVNTEAFF. Full variable domain (outside the CDR3, taken from reference TRBV7-9 and TRBJ1-1): DTGVSQNPRHKITKRGQNVTFRCDPISEHNRLYWYRQTLGQGPEFLTYFQNEAQLEKSRLLSDRFSAERPKGSFSTLEIQRTEQGDSAMYLCASSLGGRVNTEAFFGQGTRLTVV.